These T cell receptor beta chains were read from a single sample in a study of naive and memory T cell subsets. TCRdb reprocessed the UMI-ligation and nested PCR reads via MiXCR and lists one record per CDR3 protein. The table includes under 150,000 distinct CDR3 sequences, about a fifth detected once. The specimen sequenced was naive CD8+ T cells from blood. The receptor set was obtained from a human donor in good health. Both conserved end residues are part of each CDR3. D genes are given only for firm matches. Some rows mark clone size as missing; the rest say once, few, many or name a class of expanded clone.

TRBJ2-1 . TRBD2 TRBV5-6 CASSLAVLAGDGHEQFF TGTGCCAGCAGCTTGGCCGTACTAGCGGGAGATGGGCATGAGCAGTTCTTC
TRBJ2-7 few . TRBV4-3 CASSRGTQDEQYF TGCGCCAGCAGCCGGGGGACACAGGACGAGCAGTACTTC
TRBJ1-5 few . TRBV6-2/TRBV6-3 CASSYRWAGEEPQHF TGTGCCAGCAGTTACAGGTGGGCGGGCGAGGAGCCCCAGCATTTT
TRBJ1-5 many . TRBV5-1 CASSLGGYSNQPQHF TGTGCCAGCAGCTTAGGGGGGTATAGCAATCAGCCCCAGCATTTT
TRBJ1-5 . TRBD1 TRBV15 CATSRGWDSGTQHF TGTGCCACCAGCCGCGGATGGGACAGTGGGACCCAGCATTTT
TRBJ2-7 . . TRBV25-1 CASSEYWPSSGSHYEQYF TGTGCCAGCAGTGAATATTGGCCTAGTTCGGGCAGCCACTACGAGCAGTACTTC
TRBJ2-1 few . TRBV5-6 CASSPRSQNEQFF TGTGCCAGCAGCCCACGGTCGCAAAATGAGCAGTTCTTC
TRBJ1-2 few TRBD1 TRBV6-5 CASSPDRGYHGYTF TGTGCCAGCAGTCCGGACAGGGGGTATCATGGCTACACCTTC
TRBJ1-5 few . TRBV2 CASSEAPVYQPQHF TGTGCCAGCAGTGAAGCGCCGGTTTATCAGCCCCAGCATTTT
TRBJ2-2 . . TRBV24-1 CATAAPTNTGELSF TGTGCCACCGCCGCCCCCACGAACACCGGGGAGCTGTCTTTT
TRBJ2-7 few TRBD1 TRBV5-1 CASSPATGGAYEQYF TGCGCCAGCAGCCCCGCGACAGGGGGCGCGTACGAGCAGTACTTC
TRBJ2-3 . . TRBV6-2/TRBV6-3 CASSPHGPARADTQYF TGTGCCAGCAGTCCCCACGGGCCCGCTAGGGCAGATACGCAGTATTTT
TRBJ2-7 few . TRBV7-9 CASQYGNEQYF TGTGCCAGCCAATACGGGAACGAGCAGTACTTC
TRBJ2-3 . . TRBV25-1 CASSEYWGPEGSPDTQYF TGTGCCAGCAGTGAATATTGGGGACCCGAGGGGAGTCCAGATACGCAGTATTTT
TRBJ2-2 few . TRBV5-6 CASSFGFPGELFF TGTGCCAGCAGCTTCGGATTCCCCGGGGAGCTGTTTTTT
TRBJ2-3 . . TRBV9 CASSARQGLADTQYF TGTGCCAGCAGCGCTCGCCAGGGGCTGGCAGATACGCAGTATTTT
TRBJ1-6 few TRBD1 TRBV9 CASSVEKGARNSPLHF TGTGCCAGCAGCGTAGAGAAGGGGGCGAGGAATTCACCCCTCCACTTT
TRBJ1-1 . . TRBV6-5 CASSLNYREFTEAFF TGTGCCAGCAGTCTAAATTACCGCGAGTTCACTGAAGCTTTCTTT
TRBJ2-4 . . TRBV11-2 CASSLDMGPWLYF TGTGCCAGCAGCTTAGATATGGGGCCGTGGTTGTACTTC
TRBJ2-5 . TRBD2 TRBV29-1 CSVESGREETQYF TGCAGCGTTGAATCAGGGAGGGAAGAGACCCAGTACTTC
TRBJ2-5 . . TRBV6-5 CASSYSRGGGETQYF TGTGCCAGCAGTTACAGCCGAGGGGGTGGAGAGACCCAGTACTTC
TRBJ1-5 few . TRBV28 CASSLNRDAQPQHF TGTGCCAGCAGTTTAAACAGGGATGCTCAGCCCCAGCATTTT
TRBJ2-1 once TRBD2 TRBV6-2/TRBV6-3 CASSYSSGSSYNEQFF TGTGCCAGCAGTTACTCTAGCGGGAGCTCCTACAATGAGCAGTTCTTC
TRBJ2-7 few TRBD1 TRBV4-1 CASSQSSGTEYYEQYF TGCGCCAGCAGCCAATCGTCCGGGACAGAGTACTACGAGCAGTACTTC
TRBJ1-1 . . TRBV5-1 CASSLGLGGATEAFF TGCGCCAGCAGCTTGGGACTAGGGGGGGCCACTGAAGCTTTCTTT
TRBJ2-2 . TRBD2 TRBV5-4 CASSSGLAGNTGELFF TGTGCCAGCAGCTCGGGACTAGCGGGGAACACCGGGGAGCTGTTTTTT
TRBJ2-1 . . TRBV12-3/TRBV12-4 CASSFVPYNEQFF TGTGCCAGCAGTTTCGTCCCCTACAATGAGCAGTTCTTC
TRBJ2-1 once TRBD2 TRBV3-1 CASSQGVGTSPNEQFF TGTGCCAGCAGCCAAGGTGTCGGGACTAGTCCCAATGAGCAGTTCTTC
TRBJ2-7 . TRBD1 TRBV6-5 CASSWTGPGEQYF TGTGCCAGCAGTTGGACAGGGCCGGGGGAGCAGTACTTC
TRBJ2-1 . TRBD1 TRBV29-1 CSVEGQGRYNEQFF TGCAGCGTTGAGGGACAGGGCCGCTACAATGAGCAGTTCTTC
TRBJ2-1 . . TRBV11-2 CASSFILQGSSYNEQFF TGTGCCAGCAGCTTTATCCTTCAGGGCAGCTCCTACAATGAGCAGTTCTTC
TRBJ1-2 . . TRBV29-1 CSVDRGGGYGYTF TGCAGCGTTGACAGGGGTGGAGGATATGGCTACACCTTC
TRBJ1-1 few . TRBV9 CASSVAGLGTEAFF TGTGCCAGCAGCGTAGCGGGCCTTGGCACTGAAGCTTTCTTT
TRBJ1-2 many TRBD1 TRBV9 CASSVATGNYGYTF TGTGCCAGCAGCGTAGCGACAGGGAACTATGGCTACACCTTC
TRBJ2-3 many . TRBV29-1 CSVVSDTQYF TGCAGCGTTGTCTCAGATACGCAGTATTTT
TRBJ1-5 many TRBD1 TRBV28 CASSTTGIGQPQHF TGTGCCAGCAGCACGACAGGGATCGGTCAGCCCCAGCATTTT
TRBJ2-1 few TRBD2 TRBV28 CASSILAGRTYNEQFF TGTGCCAGCAGTATCTTAGCGGGAAGGACCTACAATGAGCAGTTCTTC
TRBJ2-1 few TRBD1 TRBV28 CASRSGTGDNEQFF TGTGCCAGCAGGTCCGGGACAGGGGACAATGAGCAGTTCTTC
TRBJ2-1 many . TRBV11-2 CASSLDLGNEQFF TGTGCCAGCAGCTTAGATTTAGGCAATGAGCAGTTCTTC
TRBJ2-1 . . TRBV5-1 CASSGGDSYEMNEQFF TGCGCCAGCAGCGGGGGGGACAGTTACGAAATGAATGAGCAGTTCTTC
TRBJ2-2 . TRBD2 TRBV12-3/TRBV12-4 CASSFWTSGTGELFF TGTGCCAGCAGTTTTTGGACTAGCGGGACCGGGGAGCTGTTTTTT
TRBJ2-1 . . TRBV4-1 CASSQDLEGEQFF TGCGCCAGCAGCCAAGATCTTGAAGGGGAGCAGTTCTTC
TRBJ1-1 . . TRBV4-1 CASSRGALDTEAFF TGCGCCAGCAGCCGGGGGGCGCTGGACACTGAAGCTTTCTTT
TRBJ1-4 many . TRBV12-3/TRBV12-4 CASSLGANEKLFF TGTGCCAGCAGTTTAGGGGCTAATGAAAAACTGTTTTTT
TRBJ2-7 . TRBD1 TRBV28 CASSHLRDRYEQYF TGTGCCAGCAGTCACCTCCGGGACAGGTACGAGCAGTACTTC
TRBJ2-1 . . TRBV4-1 CASSAAAKVEQFF TGCGCCAGCAGCGCAGCCGCCAAGGTTGAGCAGTTCTTC
TRBJ2-7 few TRBD2 TRBV20-1 CSAETSGIYEQYF TGCAGTGCTGAGACTAGCGGTATTTACGAGCAGTACTTC
TRBJ2-1 . . TRBV20-1 CSAATIHEQFF TGCAGTGCAGCGACTATCCATGAGCAGTTCTTC
TRBJ2-7 . TRBD1 TRBV12-3/TRBV12-4 CASSFDRGYEQYF TGTGCCAGCAGTTTCGACAGGGGCTACGAGCAGTACTTC
TRBJ2-5 . . TRBV19 CASSRPQSQETQYF TGTGCCAGTAGTAGGCCCCAGAGCCAAGAGACCCAGTACTTC